The 15 T cell receptor beta chains presented below share a single source sample, sequenced in a study of blood T cells in healthy people across ages. Through a sample-barcoded 5' primer and a J-beta primer mix, a second PCR was run for roughly 6 to 11 cycles. TCRdb itself ran the 5' RACE reads through MiXCR, one entry per CDR3 protein. The sample has more than 900,000 distinct CDR3 sequences; roughly 29% are singletons. These sequences were also reported in another study, on T cells of mothers and their children.

The sequencing sample was made of blood. These TCRs come from a woman between 40 and 50 years old in good health.

Only a few counts were recorded for this clonotype. The chain uses TRBV5-6 and TRBJ2-1; TRBD2 is a possible D gene (6 bases). Between the trimmed V and J ends, which lost 0 bases and 6 bases, there was a span of 10 bases. This CDR3 has 14 residues. Per the germline V gene, CDR1 is SGHDT and CDR2 is YYEEEE. The CDR3: CASSLGLVANEQFF. DNA for the CDR3: TGTGCCAGCAGCTTGGGACTAGTTGCCAATGAGCAGTTCTTC.

On this clonotype itself: This may be a read error: a much more frequent sequence differs by one nucleotide. The chain recombines TRBV11-2 with TRBJ2-1; D is ambiguous. CDR3 length equals 12 residues. Looked up from germline, CDR1 is SGHAT and CDR2 is FQNNGV. Trimming took 4 bases from V and 6 from J, leaving 7 bases between them. CDR3 sequence reads: CASSSPSNEQFF. The CDR3 coding sequence is TGTGCCAGCAGCTCGCCTAGCAATGAGCAGTTCTTC.

This clonotype was picked up many times. The V call is TRBV12-3 or TRBV12-4, the J call TRBJ2-5; D perhaps matches TRBD2 (6 bases). Trimming left V 5 bases short and J 0 bases short, with 16 bases between. The CDR3 covers 16 residues. In nucleotides, the CDR3 is TGTGCCAGCAGTCCCGCGGGGAAGTCCTACCAAGAGACCCAGTACTTC. Encoded protein: CASSPAGKSYQETQYF.

Concerning this clonotype: A junction end diverges from the germline sequence, so it may reflect a read error. This rearrangement joins TRBV15 to TRBJ2-5; D perhaps matches TRBD2 (5 bases). The J call may be incorrect, as the DNA end agrees better with TRBJ2-7. Germline values: CDR1 LNHNV, CDR2 YYDKDF (reference sequence). CDR3 length: 18 residues. Here the CDR3 DNA reads TGTGCCGCCAGCAGAGATAGAGTCCGTTTGGGGAGCTCCTACGAGCAGTACTTC. Protein sequence: CAASRDRVRLGSSYEQYF.

This clonotype appeared a few times. The rearrangement joins TRBV9 to TRBJ2-7; 8 positions agree with TRBD1. The CDR3 sequence is 15 residues long. Germline CDR1 is SGDLS and CDR2 is YYNGEE. The V segment lost 3 bases and the J segment 3 bases; nucleotides outside the gene matches: 8. The CDR3 loop reads CASSDPDRDVYEQYF. DNA for the CDR3: TGTGCCAGCAGCGACCCGGACAGGGACGTCTACGAGCAGTACTTC.

The CDR3 region is CSARAPGTDYEQYF. The CDR3 region has the DNA TGCAGTGCTAGAGCCCCCGGGACAGACTACGAGCAGTACTTC. This chain uses TRBV20-1 with TRBJ2-7, with 7 bases matching TRBD1. The V and J ends lost 1 base and 3 bases, in that order; junction bases with no gene match: 6. The germline CDR1 and CDR2 sequences are DFQATT and SNEGSKA (reference sequence). The CDR3 sequence is 14 residues long.

This clonotype was seen a handful of times. This chain's CDR3 is CASGPGGAYEQYF. The CDR3 DNA is TGTGCCAGCGGCCCGGGGGGGGCCTACGAGCAGTACTTC. The chain uses TRBV27 and TRBJ2-5, with TRBD2 identical over 8 bases. The better agreement between TRBJ2-7 and the DNA end casts doubt on the J call. This CDR3 spans 13 amino acids. Germline V CDR1 and CDR2: MNHEY, SMNVEV (reference sequence).

The chain recombines TRBV27 with TRBJ1-5; D call uncertain. Trimming removed 2 bases at V and 4 bases at J, with 9 bases between. CDR1 and CDR2 from the germline V gene are MNHEY and SMNVEV (reference sequence). The CDR3 is 14 amino acids. The CDR3 sequence: CASSLGPLNQPQHF. CDR3 DNA: TGTGCCAGCAGTTTAGGTCCGCTTAATCAGCCCCAGCATTTT.

The rearrangement joins TRBV2 to TRBJ2-1, with 9 bases matching TRBD2. The CDR3 contains 16 residues. The V gene's germline CDR1 is SNHLY and CDR2 FYNNEI. Trimming took 2 bases from V and 8 from J; bases not matched to a gene: 10. The CDR3 region is CASSERVAGVRDEQFF. The DNA of the CDR3 is TGTGCCAGCAGTGAAAGGGTAGCGGGGGTCCGGGATGAGCAGTTCTTC. The complete variable domain, with remaining parts taken from reference TRBV2 and TRBJ2-1, reads EPEVTQTPSHQVTQMGQEVILRCVPISNHLYFYWYRQILGQKVEFLVSFYNNEISEKSEIFDDQFSVERPDGSNFTLKIRSTKLEDSAMYFCASSERVAGVRDEQFFGPGTRLTVL.

The chain links TRBV20-1 to TRBJ2-5; 8 bases agree with TRBD1. TRBJ2-7 explains the end of the DNA better; the J call may be wrong. Germline CDR1 is DFQATT and CDR2 is SNEGSKA (reference sequence). This CDR3 region has 13 residues. The CDR3 here is CSAPGQVLYEQYF. As DNA, the CDR3 is TGCAGTGCTCCGGGACAGGTCCTCTACGAGCAGTACTTC.

This clonotype was counted many times. V gene TRBV28 combines with J gene TRBJ2-7; 8 bases are a match to TRBD1. In germline, CDR1 is MDHEN, CDR2 SYDVKM. The CDR3 consists of 14 residues. The junction had 7 bases not matched to a gene; V was cut back by 3 bases and J by 6 bases. The CDR3 sequence: CASSLWQGAGEQYF. The CDR3 coding sequence is TGTGCCAGCAGTTTGTGGCAGGGGGCTGGCGAGCAGTACTTC. Variable domain in full (rest from reference TRBV28 and TRBJ2-7): DVKVTQSSRYLVKRTGEKVFLECVQDMDHENMFWYRQDPGLGLRLIYFSYDVKMKEKGDIPEGYSVSREKKERFSLILESASTNQTSMYLCASSLWQGAGEQYFGPGTRLTVT.

This chain connects TRBV27 to TRBJ2-7, with D uncertain. Germline-derived CDR1 and CDR2 are MNHEY and SMNVEV (reference sequence). Between the trimmed V and J ends, which lost 3 bases and 5 bases, there was a span of 8 bases. The CDR3 is made up of 12 amino acids. The CDR3 bases are TGTGCCAGCAGTTTCAGTGGCCACGAGCAGTACTTC. This encodes CASSFSGHEQYF.

As to this clonotype: With a much larger clone just one base away, this may be a read error. The chain combines TRBV7-2 with TRBJ2-7, with a weak D call TRBD2 (5 bases). Deletions cut 5 bases from V and 4 bases from J, with 15 bases between. Germline CDR1 reads SGHTA; CDR2 reads FQGNSA. The CDR3 totals 14 residues. CDR3 sequence: CASSVGLLLYEQYV. The CDR3 nucleotides read TGTGCCAGCAGCGTCGGACTGTTACTTTACGAGCAGTACGTC.

To note about this clonotype: The junction differs from germline at one of its ends, possibly a read error. The chain combines TRBV19 with TRBJ1-2; D remains ambiguous. The CDR3 is 15 residues long. Germline V gives CDR1 LNHDA, CDR2 SQIVND (reference sequence). The CDR3 loop is CAGSWVDRLNYGYTF. The CDR3 DNA sequence: TGTGCCGGTAGCTGGGTGGACCGCCTGAACTATGGCTACACCTTC. Together with reference TRBV19 and TRBJ1-2, the CDR3 gives the full variable domain: DGGITQSPKYLFRKEGQNVTLSCEQNLNHDAMYWYRQDPGQGLRLIYYSQIVNDFQKGDIAEGYSVSREKKESFPLTVTSAQKNPTAFYLCAGSWVDRLNYGYTFGSGTRLTVV.

The CDR3 spells CASRMDGTYEQYF. The DNA of the CDR3 is TGTGCCAGCAGGATGGACGGAACCTACGAGCAGTACTTC. The V gene is TRBV28, the J gene TRBJ2-7; no reliable D call. This CDR3 comprises 13 residues. The germline gives CDR1 MDHEN, CDR2 SYDVKM. Trimming took off 6 bases at V and 2 bases at J, with 11 bases between the two ends. Together with reference TRBV28 and TRBJ2-7, the CDR3 gives the full variable domain: DVKVTQSSRYLVKRTGEKVFLECVQDMDHENMFWYRQDPGLGLRLIYFSYDVKMKEKGDIPEGYSVSREKKERFSLILESASTNQTSMYLCASRMDGTYEQYFGPGTRLTVT.